The present T cell receptor beta chain was sequenced within a study of CD8 T cells in ankylosing spondylitis. Study outcomes and limitations: The clones that were linked to disease were reported to be significantly enriched in matched synovial fluid samples from ankylosing spondylitis patients. What appeared characteristic of ankylosing spondylitis blood was a TCR beta motif of 7 or 8 highly homologous variants. With a CD8+ phenotype, disease-linked clones were relatively rare in peripheral blood.

This clonotype was counted between two and nine times. Antigen specificity is unknown. In making TCR beta libraries, quantitative 5'-RACE with molecular barcodes was used. Each CDR3 protein is one row after TCRdb ran MiXCR on the 5' RACE reads. Of 400,000 or so distinct CDR3 sequences in the sample, about 24% are singletons; the top ten hold 0.89%. The CDR3 has 13 residues. Per germline, CDR1 MNHNS and CDR2 SASEGT. The junction had 4 bases not matched to a gene; V was cut back by 5 bases and J by 8 bases. Sequencing used blood, either unsorted or a sorted T cell fraction (not recorded which). The source is a male donor with ankylosing spondylitis. The chain combines TRBV6-1 with TRBJ2-1; 9 positions agree with TRBD2. The CDR3 coding sequence is TGTGCCAGCAGTAGCGGGAGGAGGGATGAGCAGTTCTTC. It is translated as CASSSGRRDEQFF.